This TCR beta chain was recovered during a study of cytomegalovirus exposure and HLA in healthy donors. This clone was picked up a small number of times. Its matching antigen is unknown. Broader study findings: Later on, analysis showed that most CMV-associated TCR beta chains appeared to be HLA-restricted.

This PCR relied on a set of 60 Vbeta primers and 13 Jbeta primers. The table came from immunoSEQ multiplex PCR; TCRdb's copy has only in-frame clones and leaves some out. Here the sample spans some 200,000 clones, around 77% being singletons. The CDR3 sequence is 17 residues long. In germline, CDR1 is SGHNT, CDR2 YYREEE (reference sequence). V shed 0 bases and J 5 bases; nucleotides not matched to a gene: 11. Input material: PBMCs. This chain links TRBV5-4 with TRBJ2-1; 7 bases match TRBD2. This TCR was sampled from a female donor in good health and CMV-seronegative. CDR3 sequence: CASSLAVGGSGDNEQFF. CDR3 DNA: TGTGCCAGCAGCTTGGCCGTTGGCGGGAGTGGGGACAATGAGCAGTTCTTC.